These 4 T cell receptor beta chains were all obtained from the same sample, sequenced in a study of T-cell reconstitution after alpha-beta-depleted transplantation in children (dated by TCRdb to 2016 to 2017). Reading the label with the study, this specimen's treatment or condition is: allogeneic hematopoietic cell transplantation with graft depleted of TCRalphabeta T cells and CD19 B cells. Preparation of the library involved PCR. TCRdb names Illumina HiSeq 2500 as the instrument used. TCR library preparation used molecular barcoding, with unique molecular identifiers applied to normalize quantification of the TCRbeta repertoire. TCRdb reanalyzed the raw reads on its own, using fastp at Q25 for trimming and MiXCR for clone calling, and kept in-frame beta chains. Here each entry gathers all rows of one CDR3 protein and keeps the most common genes and DNA. Across this sample there are about 260,000 distinct CDR3 sequences, with more than 9% seen only once. Less than 25% of the sample belongs to the ten largest clones.

Sequencing used peripheral blood, obtained 180 days after TCRalphabeta/CD19-depleted stem cell transplant. The receptor source for this set is a male patient aged 2-10 years who had a stem cell transplant for chronic granulomatous disease, so the T cells may come from the graft donor.

There are many counts of this clonotype. The chain uses TRBV28 and TRBJ2-1, with D tentatively TRBD2 (5 bases). The CDR3 has 14 residues. Between the trimmed V and J ends, which lost 3 bases and 7 bases, there was a span of 13 bases. Germline CDR1 and CDR2: MDHEN and SYDVKM. The CDR3: CASSFSFRTNEQFF. Written as DNA, the CDR3 is TGTGCCAGCAGTTTTTCCTTTAGGACTAATGAGCAGTTCTTC.

In this sample, this clonotype turned up many times. The rearrangement links TRBV5-1 to TRBJ2-5; no definite D call. The CDR3 is 13 amino acids. Trimming took off 1 base at V and 1 base at J, with 5 bases between the two ends. Germline lookup yields CDR1 SGHRS and CDR2 YFSETQ. The CDR3 region is CASSLLTQETQYF. For the CDR3, the DNA is TGCGCCAGCAGCTTGCTCACCCAAGAGACCCAGTACTTC.

In its sample, this clonotype was seen many times. The chain combines TRBV27 with TRBJ1-5; possibly TRBD1 for D (6 bases). Germline V gene sequence: CDR1 MNHEY, CDR2 SMNVEV (reference sequence). CDR3 length: 13 amino acids. V was pared by 8 bases and J by 8 bases, with 16 bases between. CDR3 DNA sequence: TGTGCCAGCGGTACAGGGTTGGCGGAGCCCCAGCATTTT. Its translation: CASGTGLAEPQHF.

The V gene is TRBV7-2, the J gene TRBJ1-2; tentative D call: TRBD1 (5 bases). V shed 1 base and J shed 4 bases, with 10 bases lying between them. This CDR3 has 14 amino acids. CDR1 is SGHTA and CDR2 is FQGNSA in the germline V gene. The CDR3 here is CASSLDQGIYGYTF. CDR3 bases: TGTGCCAGCAGCTTAGATCAGGGTATCTATGGCTACACCTTC.